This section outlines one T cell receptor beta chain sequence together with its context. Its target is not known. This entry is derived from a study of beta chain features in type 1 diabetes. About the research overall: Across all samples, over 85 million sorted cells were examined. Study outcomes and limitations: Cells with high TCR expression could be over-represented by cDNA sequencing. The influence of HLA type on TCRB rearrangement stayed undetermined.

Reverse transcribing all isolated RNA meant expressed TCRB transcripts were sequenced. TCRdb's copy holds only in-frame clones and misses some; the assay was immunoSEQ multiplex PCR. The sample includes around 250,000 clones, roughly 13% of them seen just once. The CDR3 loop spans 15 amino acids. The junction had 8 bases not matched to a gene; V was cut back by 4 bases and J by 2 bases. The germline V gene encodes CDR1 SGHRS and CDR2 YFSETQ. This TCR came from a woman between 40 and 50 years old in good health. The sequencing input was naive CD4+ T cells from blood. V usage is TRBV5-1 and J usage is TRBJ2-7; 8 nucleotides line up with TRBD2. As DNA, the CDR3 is TGCGCCAGCAGCACCCCGGGTAGCGGGACCTACGAGCAGTACTTC. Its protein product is CASSTPGSGTYEQYF.